This entry lists 16 T cell receptor beta chains sequenced from one sample in a study of blood T cell repertoires in COVID-19. Assay used: immunoSEQ multiplex PCR; TCRdb lists only in-frame clones, some missing. Here the sample spans under 150,000 clones, around 85% being singletons. Specimen: peripheral blood. The source is a human donor in a cohort sampled during active COVID-19.

The chain is built from TRBV7-2 and TRBJ2-1; 7 bases agree with TRBD2. J gave up 9 bases and V 1 base, and 12 bases lay outside the gene matches. The germline V gene encodes CDR1 SGHTA and CDR2 FQGNSA. CDR3 length equals 16 residues. The CDR3 spells CASSLDRTRGRVEQFF. The CDR3 coding sequence is TGTGCCAGCAGCTTAGATCGGACTAGAGGTAGGGTTGAGCAGTTCTTC.

J is TRBJ2-1 and V is TRBV6-2 or TRBV6-3; TRBD2 matches 8 bases. With V trimmed by 4 bases and J by 0 bases, 5 bases remained unmatched. The CDR3 is made up of 16 amino acids. CDR1 and CDR2 (germline): MNHEY, SVGEGT. The CDR3 DNA sequence: TGTGCCAGCAGTTCATTAGCGGGGAGCTCCTACAATGAGCAGTTCTTC. Translating it yields CASSSLAGSSYNEQFF.

The chain recombines TRBV4-3 with TRBJ2-3, with 8 bases aligning to TRBD2. Germline CDR1 LGHNA, CDR2 YSLEER. The CDR3 sequence is 16 residues long. V trimming: 1 base; J trimming: 5 bases; junction bases outside the gene matches: 8. CDR3 in DNA: TGCGCCAGCAGCCAAGGAAGGGGCGCGGGGGGAGATACGCAGTATTTT. Amino acid sequence: CASSQGRGAGGDTQYF.

This clone has a single count. This rearrangement joins TRBV6-2 or TRBV6-3 to TRBJ2-1; TRBD1 agrees at 8 bases. Germline V CDR1 and CDR2: MNHEY, SVGEGT. The V segment lost 6 bases and the J segment 4 bases; nucleotides outside the gene matches: 8. This CDR3 has 15 residues. The CDR3: CASSGQGPEYNEQFF. The DNA of the CDR3 is TGTGCCAGCAGCGGACAGGGTCCCGAGTACAATGAGCAGTTCTTC.

The CDR3 protein is CASSLLAYEQYF. In DNA form, the CDR3 reads TGTGCCAGCAGTTTATTAGCCTACGAGCAGTACTTC. The V and J genes are TRBV28 and TRBJ2-7, with D unresolved. Germline assignment: CDR1 MDHEN and CDR2 SYDVKM. V gave up 1 base and J gave up 2 bases, with 3 bases separating them. The CDR3 totals 12 residues.

About this clone itself: Other DNA sequences within the sample encode an identical CDR3. The V and J genes are TRBV5-1 and TRBJ2-2; 13 bases line up with TRBD2. The CDR3 is 15 residues long. Per the germline V gene, CDR1 is SGHRS and CDR2 is YFSETQ. The V gene end was trimmed by 2 bases and the J gene end by 6 bases; junction bases not matched to a gene: 1. CDR3 sequence (DNA): TGCGCCAGCAGCTTAGGGACTAGCGGGGCCGGGGAGCTGTTTTTT. Protein sequence: CASSLGTSGAGELFF.

The chain employs TRBV14 and TRBJ2-1; the match to TRBD2 covers 11 bases. Losses at the gene ends were 4 bases for V and 9 bases for J; bases not matched to a gene: 5. The CDR3 is 14 residues long. Per germline, CDR1 SGHDN and CDR2 FVKESK. The CDR3 is CASSLSGGAGEQFF. CDR3 sequence (DNA): TGTGCCAGCAGCCTTAGCGGGGGGGCAGGTGAGCAGTTCTTC. Combining the CDR3 with reference TRBV14 and TRBJ2-1 gives the whole variable domain EAGVTQFPSHSVIEKGQTVTLRCDPISGHDNLYWYRRVMGKEIKFLLHFVKESKQDESGMPNNRFLAERTGGTYSTLKVQPAELEDSGVYFCASSLSGGAGEQFFGPGTRLTVL.

As DNA, the CDR3 is TGTGCCTGGAGTGACGGACAGAATTCACCCCTCCACTTT. It yields the protein CAWSDGQNSPLHF. The chain links TRBV30 to TRBJ1-6; a possible D gene is TRBD1 (6 bases). CDR1 and CDR2 from the germline V gene are GTSNPN and SVGIG (reference sequence). V dropped 1 base and J dropped 7 bases, with 8 bases sitting between them. The CDR3 runs 13 residues.

The chain couples TRBV6-2 or TRBV6-3 to TRBJ2-3; TRBD2 is a possible D gene (5 bases). The CDR3 spans 19 residues. The V end lost 2 bases, the J end lost 3 bases, and 24 bases lay between the germline ends. Germline CDR1 MNHEY, CDR2 SVGEGT. The CDR3 bases are TGTGCCAGCAGTTACCGCCGAGGGTCGGCGGAACTAGATACAGATACGCAGTATTTT. It yields the protein CASSYRRGSAELDTDTQYF.

The chain employs TRBV28 and TRBJ2-3; D is possibly TRBD2 (5 bases). The CDR3 is 13 residues long. Trimming cost V 4 bases and J 4 bases, with 9 bases left between them. Germline-derived CDR1 and CDR2 are MDHEN and SYDVKM. In nucleotides, the CDR3 is TGTGCCAGCAGTTCCGGGGTACCAGATACGCAGTATTTT. It encodes CASSSGVPDTQYF.

This clone was detected only a few times. The J gene is TRBJ2-3, the V gene TRBV30; tentatively, D is TRBD1 (6 bases). The CDR3 sequence is 15 residues long. V was clipped by 3 bases and J by 5 bases, with 18 bases between them. From germline, CDR1 is GTSNPN and CDR2 SVGIG (reference sequence). The CDR3 reads CAWRRTGTVLDTQYF. The CDR3 nucleotides read TGTGCCTGGAGAAGAACAGGGACGGTATTAGATACGCAGTATTTT.

The rearrangement joins TRBV2 to TRBJ1-6, with a tentative D call TRBD1 (5 bases). V lost 6 bases, J lost 9 bases, and 15 bases lay in between. Germline CDR1 is SNHLY and CDR2 is FYNNEI. The CDR3 covers 14 residues. This CDR3 is CASRPQGQPSPLHF. The CDR3 region has the DNA TGTGCCAGCAGACCTCAGGGCCAGCCTTCACCCCTCCACTTT.

V gene TRBV2 combines with J gene TRBJ2-2, with 11 nucleotides matching TRBD2. The germline V gene has CDR1 SNHLY and CDR2 FYNNEI. The V segment lost 2 bases and the J segment 3 bases; nucleotides outside the gene matches: 5. The CDR3 length is 17 residues. CDR3 sequence (DNA): TGTGCCAGCAGTGAATTGCTAGCGGGGGGTTACACCGGGGAGCTGTTTTTT. It is translated as CASSELLAGGYTGELFF.

This clone was seen more than once but under ten times. This chain joins TRBV6-5 and TRBJ1-1; 8 bases align to TRBD1. This CDR3 comprises 13 residues. V was pared by 6 bases and J by 5 bases, with 5 bases of the junction left unmatched. Per germline, CDR1 MNHEY and CDR2 SVGAGI. The CDR3 reads CASSRQGWTEAFF. Here the CDR3 DNA reads TGTGCCAGCAGCAGACAGGGGTGGACTGAAGCTTTCTTT.

J is TRBJ1-2 and V is TRBV28; D is uncertain. The CDR3 runs 14 residues. The V gene's germline CDR1 is MDHEN and CDR2 SYDVKM. V was shortened by 7 bases and J by 4 bases, with 16 bases between the two germline ends. CDR3 in DNA: TGTGCCAGCACTCCCGAGACAATCACCTATGGCTACACCTTC. Translated, it gives CASTPETITYGYTF.

The chain links TRBV27 to TRBJ1-4; D gene unclear. The CDR3 consists of 13 residues. Looked up from germline, CDR1 is MNHEY and CDR2 is SMNVEV (reference sequence). V dropped 2 bases and J dropped 7 bases, with 8 bases sitting between them. The DNA of the CDR3 is TGTGCCAGCAGTTTAACTTACGGTGAAAAACTGTTTTTT. This gives the protein CASSLTYGEKLFF.